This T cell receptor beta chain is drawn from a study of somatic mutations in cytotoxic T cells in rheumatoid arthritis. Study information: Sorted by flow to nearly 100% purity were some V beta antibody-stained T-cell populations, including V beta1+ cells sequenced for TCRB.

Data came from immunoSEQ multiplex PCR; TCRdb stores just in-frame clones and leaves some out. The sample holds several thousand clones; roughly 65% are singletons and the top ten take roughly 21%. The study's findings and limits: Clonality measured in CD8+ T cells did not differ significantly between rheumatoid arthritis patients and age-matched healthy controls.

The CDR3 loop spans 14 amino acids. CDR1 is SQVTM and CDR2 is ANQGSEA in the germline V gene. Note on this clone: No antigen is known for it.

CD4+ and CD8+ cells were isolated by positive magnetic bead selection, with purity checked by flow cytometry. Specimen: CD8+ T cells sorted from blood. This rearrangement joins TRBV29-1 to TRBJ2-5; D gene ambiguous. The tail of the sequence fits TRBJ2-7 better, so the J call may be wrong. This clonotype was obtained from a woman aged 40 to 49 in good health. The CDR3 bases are TGCAGCGTTGAAGCGGATACAATCACCTACGAGCAGTACTTC. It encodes CSVEADTITYEQYF.